This TCR beta chain was observed in a study of T cells in Graves' hyperthyroidism and ophthalmopathy (dated by TCRdb to between 2019 and 2020). Regarding the study in general: Peripheral blood samples were taken at the time of initial diagnosis, prior to any treatment. After sampling, hyperthyroidism patients received methimazole starting at 30 mg daily, and ophthalmopathy patients received high-dose intravenous methylprednisolone. For training and testing, the 80 to 100 patients in the discovery cohort were randomly divided in a 7:3 ratio. The paper describes TCR Vbeta CDR3 sequencing of roughly 130 peripheral blood samples, made up of under 50 ophthalmopathy patients, some 76 hyperthyroidism patients and 17 progressor patients. Prospective prediction of ophthalmopathy was tested in an independent validation cohort consisting of some 20 hyperthyroidism patients and more than 15 patients who later progressed to ophthalmopathy. In addition, the study compared T-cell repertoires in thyroid tissue and in blood from 6 or 7 Graves' hyperthyroidism patients. To identify TCR V-J signatures that set the groups apart, the researchers used a discovery cohort of 90 to 100 patients, made up of 43 with Graves' ophthalmopathy and some 58 with stable Graves' hyperthyroidism.

The junction shows trimming of 1 base on V and 8 bases on J, plus 12 bases between the germline ends. The CDR3 measures 14 amino acids from cysteine to phenylalanine. Just the 42-base CDR3 DNA is kept, in frame starting at base 1. The germline V gene gives CDR1 as SGHTA and CDR2 as FQGNSA. Amplification of TCR beta CDR3 regions was carried out from RNA transcripts. For the first round of RT-PCR on the TCR CDR3, the HTBI primer set was used together with the Qiagen OneStep RT-PCR kit. Libraries were constructed in a second round of multiplex PCR, after which size selection and purification were performed. Paired-end sequencing of the libraries was performed with 100 bp reads on an Illumina HiSeq2000. As for the authors' bioinformatics: Raw data were processed with SOAPnuke, discarding reads with adapters, uncalled bases, mean Phred below 15, or no exact constant-primer or identifier match. High-quality paired reads were merged using COPE v1.2.5, and each unique nucleotide sequence was defined as a clonotype. Clonotypes were aligned to IMGT TRBV, TRBD and TRBJ reference segments using MiTCR v1.1. The analysis included only V-J combinations with a frequency above 0.0001, which together covered roughly 99% of the repertoires. The TCS score was defined as the ratio of F50 (clonal expansion) to E x V (chaos), calculated using BLOSUM62-based TCRdist between CDR3 peptides within each V-J. Welch's t-statistics and random forest reduced roughly 530 V-J features to some 14, which were used in a naive Bayes classifier (R e1071). Starting from the raw public reads, TCRdb applied fastp trimming at Q25, assembled clones with MiXCR and retained in-frame beta chains. Identical CDR3 proteins give one entry, which carries the most common genes and DNA. TCRdb, rather than the study authors, made the V and J calls. The table for this sample lists about 210,000 distinct CDR3 sequences; roughly 15% of them were counted only once. Around 52% of the sample rests with the top ten.

Stable Graves' hyperthyroidism was defined as no progression to ophthalmopathy during 18 months of follow-up. The hyperthyroidism patients were between 18 and 65 years old and newly diagnosed, with a disease duration of less than 2 months. The study excluded patients with uncontrolled infections, other autoimmune diseases, pregnancy or lactation. Diagnoses relied on clinical symptoms, serum thyroxine and TRAb, thyroid ultrasound and orbital computed tomography. Ficoll-Paque density gradient centrifugation was used to isolate PBMCs from around 9.1 ml of fresh peripheral blood. Total RNA was extracted using Trizol reagent, and RNA quality was assessed on an Agilent 2100 Bioanalyzer. A note on this clonotype: This clone's antigen is unknown. The record has no base qualities; no much larger clone is one base away.

General findings and caveats noted by the study authors: In cross-validation, a model built on a 13 V-J signature told ophthalmopathy apart from stable hyperthyroidism with over 85% sensitivity and around 84% specificity, and in testing the same model reached 80%/75%. Most expanded thyroid clonotypes (frequency above 0.001) were also found in blood, which suggests that blood repertoires may mirror thyroid immune responses. In validation, the model predicted progression to ophthalmopathy with around 71% sensitivity and around 72% specificity, a median of 6.5 months before onset. Sample size was not statistically predetermined, and blinding of investigators to group allocation was not performed.

The clonotype originates from a man between 45 and 60 years old with Graves' hyperthyroidism. Sequences were obtained from blood. The rearranged chain carries TRBV7-2 and TRBJ2-4; the D gene could be TRBD1 or TRBD2, each one agreeing over 6 bases. The sequenced DNA is TGTGCCAGCAGCTTAGAAGGGGGGCTGGACATTCAGTACTTC. It encodes CASSLEGGLDIQYF.